This TCR beta chain was profiled in a study of neurological immune-mediated disorders. Regarding the study as a whole: The most TCR clonal expansion was seen in HTLV-1-associated myelopathy, whereas the least was seen in multiple sclerosis, below the level in healthy controls. None of the CDR3 amino acid sequences in expanded clones turned up in more than one subject, which points to private repertoires in all groups.

Trimming took 2 bases from V and 8 from J, leaving 12 bases between them. The CDR3 is 13 residues long. Each TCR transcript was tagged with a 10-nucleotide random UMI during 5'RACE. MiXCR, applied by TCRdb to the 5' RACE reads, yields one record per CDR3 protein. The sample gives some 70,000 distinct CDR3 sequences, 4.5% of which show up once; about 6.9% is in the top ten. There are many counts of this clonotype. What it binds is not known. Unsorted libraries were derived from 2 million PBMCs stored at -80 C. This TCR was recovered from a man under 40 with multiple sclerosis. The sequencing input was PBMCs. The rearrangement links TRBV12-3 or TRBV12-4 to TRBJ1-2; D is ambiguous. CDR3 bases: TGTGCCAGCAGTTTATTCGTTGGGCGGGGCTACACCTTC. It yields the protein CASSLFVGRGYTF.